Here is one TCR beta chain with its context. This sample stems from a study of blood T cell repertoires in COVID-19. Study-wide background: COVID-19 samples, acute and convalescent, were from the United States, Italy and Spain. PBMCs, B-cell-depleted T cells, or T cells provided the cDNA or gDNA that made up the material.

V dropped 2 bases and J dropped 4 bases, with 13 bases sitting between them. The V gene's germline CDR1 is SGHAT and CDR2 FQNNGV. The CDR3 extends over 15 amino acids. Original processing methods: Researchers report that nucleated cell counts were estimated from reference gene primer amplification. Data came from immunoSEQ multiplex PCR; TCRdb stores just in-frame clones and leaves some out. Clonal size and the V and J genes are those of that table, whereas D and trimming came from the DNA. The sample lists almost 100,000 clones; around nine tenths were seen once. This chain joins TRBV11-2 and TRBJ2-3; D remains ambiguous. This clonotype was obtained from a man aged 45-60 years with acute or convalescent COVID-19. The sample was peripheral blood. The CDR3 DNA follows: TGTGCCAGCAGCTTACAACATGCCCCCGCAGATACGCAGTATTTT. It yields the protein CASSLQHAPADTQYF.